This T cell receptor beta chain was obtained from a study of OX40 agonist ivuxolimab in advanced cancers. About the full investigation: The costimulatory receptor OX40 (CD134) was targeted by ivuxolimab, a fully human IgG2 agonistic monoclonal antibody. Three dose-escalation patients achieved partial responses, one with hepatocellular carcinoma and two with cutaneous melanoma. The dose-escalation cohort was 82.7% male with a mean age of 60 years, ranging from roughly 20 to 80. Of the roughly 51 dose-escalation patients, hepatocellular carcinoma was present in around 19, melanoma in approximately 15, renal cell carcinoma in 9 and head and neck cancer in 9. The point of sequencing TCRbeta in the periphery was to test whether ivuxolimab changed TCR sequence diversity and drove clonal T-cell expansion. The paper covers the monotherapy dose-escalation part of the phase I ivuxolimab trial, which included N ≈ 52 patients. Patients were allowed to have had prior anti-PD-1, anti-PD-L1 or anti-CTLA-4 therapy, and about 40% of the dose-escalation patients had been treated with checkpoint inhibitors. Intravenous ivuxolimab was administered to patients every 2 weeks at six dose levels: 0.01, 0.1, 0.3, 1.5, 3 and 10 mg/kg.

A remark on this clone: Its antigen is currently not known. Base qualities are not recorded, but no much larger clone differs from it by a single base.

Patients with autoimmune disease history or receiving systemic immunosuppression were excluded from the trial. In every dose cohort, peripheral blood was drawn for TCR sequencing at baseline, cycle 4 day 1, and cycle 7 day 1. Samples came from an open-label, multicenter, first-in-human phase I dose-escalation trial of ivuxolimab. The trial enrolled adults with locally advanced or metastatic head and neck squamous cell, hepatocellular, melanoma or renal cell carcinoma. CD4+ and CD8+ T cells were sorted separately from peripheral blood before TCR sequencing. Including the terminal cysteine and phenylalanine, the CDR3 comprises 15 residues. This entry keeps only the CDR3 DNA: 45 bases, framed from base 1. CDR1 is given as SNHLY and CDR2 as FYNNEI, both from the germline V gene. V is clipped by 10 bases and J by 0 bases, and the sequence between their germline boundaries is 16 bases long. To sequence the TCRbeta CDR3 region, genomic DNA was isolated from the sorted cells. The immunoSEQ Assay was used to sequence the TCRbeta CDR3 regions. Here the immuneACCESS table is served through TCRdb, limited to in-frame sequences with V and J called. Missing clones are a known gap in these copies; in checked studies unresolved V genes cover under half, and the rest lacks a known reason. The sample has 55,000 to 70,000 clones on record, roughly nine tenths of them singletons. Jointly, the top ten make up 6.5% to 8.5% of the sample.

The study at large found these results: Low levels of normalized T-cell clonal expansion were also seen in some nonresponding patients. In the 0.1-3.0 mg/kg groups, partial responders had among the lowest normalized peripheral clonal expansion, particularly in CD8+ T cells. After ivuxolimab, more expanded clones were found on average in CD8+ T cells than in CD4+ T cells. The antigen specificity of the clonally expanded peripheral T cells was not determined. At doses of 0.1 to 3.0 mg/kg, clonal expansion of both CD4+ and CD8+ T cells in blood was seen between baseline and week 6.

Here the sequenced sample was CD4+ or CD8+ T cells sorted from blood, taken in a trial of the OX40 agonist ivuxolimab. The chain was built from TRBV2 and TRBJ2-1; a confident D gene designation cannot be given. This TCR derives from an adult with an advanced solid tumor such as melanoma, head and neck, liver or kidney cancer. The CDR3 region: CATEAQPSSYNEQFF. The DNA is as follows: TGTGCCACCGAGGCTCAGCCGAGCTCCTACAATGAGCAGTTCTTC.